This TCR beta chain was captured by sequencing in a study of cytomegalovirus exposure and HLA in healthy donors. Germline CDR1 is SGHTA and CDR2 is FQGNSA. V was clipped by 5 bases and J by 1 base, with 12 bases between them. The CDR3 is made up of 14 amino acids. The PCR used 60 Vbeta and 13 Jbeta primers. The repertoire was sequenced with immunoSEQ multiplex PCR; TCRdb's copy has only in-frame clones and lacks some. Of some 200,000 clones in the sample, about three quarters were seen once. The sequenced material came from PBMCs. This TCR was recovered from a female donor in good health and CMV-seronegative. The rearrangement joins TRBV7-2 to TRBJ2-7; weak D call: TRBD2 (6 bases). This chain's CDR3 is CASSPGLLSYEQYF. CDR3 nucleotide sequence: TGTGCCAGCAGCCCAGGACTACTATCCTACGAGCAGTACTTC. Filled out from reference TRBV7-2 and TRBJ2-7, the complete variable domain reads GAGVSQSPSNKVTEKGKDVELRCDPISGHTALYWYRQSLGQGLEFLIYFQGNSAPDKSGLPSDRFSAERTGGSVSTLTIQRTQQEDSAVYLCASSPGLLSYEQYFGPGTRLTVT.